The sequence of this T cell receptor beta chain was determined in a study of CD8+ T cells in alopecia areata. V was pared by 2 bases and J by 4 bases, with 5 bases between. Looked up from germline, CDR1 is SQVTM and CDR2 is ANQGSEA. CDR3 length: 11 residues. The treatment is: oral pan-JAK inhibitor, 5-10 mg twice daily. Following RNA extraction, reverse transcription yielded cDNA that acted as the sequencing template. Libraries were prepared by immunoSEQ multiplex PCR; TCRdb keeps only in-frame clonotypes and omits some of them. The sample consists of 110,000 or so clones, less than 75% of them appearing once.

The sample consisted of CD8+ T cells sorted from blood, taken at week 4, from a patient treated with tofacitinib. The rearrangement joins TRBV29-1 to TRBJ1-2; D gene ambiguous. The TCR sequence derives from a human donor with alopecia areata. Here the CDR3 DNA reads TGCAGCGTTGAATTTAGCTATGGCTACACCTTC. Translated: CSVEFSYGYTF. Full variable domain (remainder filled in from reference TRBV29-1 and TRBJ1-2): SAVISQKPSRDICQRGTSLTIQCQVDSQVTMMFWYRQQPGQSLTLIATANQGSEATYESGFVIDKFPISRPNLTFSTLTVSNMSPEDSSIYLCSVEFSYGYTFGSGTRLTVV.